In this sample, the clone carrying this T cell receptor beta chain turned up once. Its antigen is unidentified. The sorted-subset replicate PCRs were given about 210 ng DNA, which is some 29,000 T cell genomes. Here immunoSEQ multiplex PCR was the method, and the copy in TCRdb shows in-frame clones only, minus some. The sample lists fewer than 2.5 million clones; under 95% were seen once. This CDR3 region has 16 residues. V lost 6 bases and J 1 base, leaving 16 bases between the germline ends. The germline V gene has CDR1 MDHEN and CDR2 SYDVKM. This sample stems from a study of shared clonotypes between healthy human individuals. Study-level points and caveats: When naive CD4 clonotypes were compared across a handful of donors, about 4.8% were shared.

V and J are TRBV28 and TRBJ1-3, with D unresolved. The receptor was isolated from a man aged 18 to 29 in good health. Some clones in this sample may be carry-over from other donors' samples. The sample consisted of naive CD4+ T cells from PBMCs. Described subset: CD45RA+ positively selected. The chain's CDR3 is CASRAGRTASGNTIYF. CDR3 sequence (DNA): TGTGCCAGCAGAGCGGGTCGGACGGCATCTGGAAACACCATATATTTT.